This T cell receptor (beta chain) is from a study of a mutant IDH1 vaccine in newly diagnosed glioma. Time point defined: week 11, during vaccination. Topical imiquimod accompanied each vaccine dose, which consisted of 300 ug of mutant IDH1 20-mer peptide. Judged by abundance, this clone is medium-sized. What it binds is not known. Assay used: immunoSEQ multiplex PCR; TCRdb lists only in-frame clones, some missing. Altogether 23,000 or so clones are present, less than 80% being singletons, with the ten largest covering 7% to 9%. Trimming took 2 bases from V and 4 from J; bases not matched to a gene: 5. Germline loops: CDR1 MNHEY, CDR2 SVGAGI. CDR3 length equals 14 residues.

The sample consisted of PBMCs, taken from a glioma patient whose treatment included an IDH1 peptide vaccine. The source is a man aged 35 to 55 with glioma. The chain joins TRBV6-5 to TRBJ2-7; 7 nucleotides agree with TRBD2. CDR3 in amino acids: CASSYGASGYEQYV. The CDR3 nucleotides are TGTGCCAGCAGTTACGGGGCTAGCGGTTACGAGCAGTACGTC.